This T cell receptor beta chain was profiled in a study of cytotoxic CD8 clonotypes in ibrutinib-treated CLL (dated by TCRdb to the early 2020s). Turning to the overall study: In this cohort, about 16 patients were treatment-naive and about a dozen were relapsed/refractory, while some 17 had unmutated IGHV. Patients were still on ibrutinib when every remission and progressive disease sample was collected. Cryopreserved peripheral blood mononuclear cells were obtained prior to treatment, at the time of response, and at either disease progression or sustained remission. On average, each sample yielded hundreds of thousands of productive templates and roughly 95,000 productive rearrangements. Longitudinal samples were available for about 30% of the 86 trial participants. Partial responses were observed in roughly 24 patients and complete responses in 2; after a median follow-up of 68 months, remission was maintained in roughly 14 patients and progression was observed in roughly twelve. Response samples were taken after a median of 12 months on treatment, ranging from about 6 to 40 months. Summary of the overall study and its limitations: Lymph node repertoires were not examined, and the timing of sampling was not matched between patients in sustained remission and those whose disease progressed. Baseline clonality was found to be higher than that of age-matched healthy donors and was strongly correlated with circulating CD8+ T-cell counts. Clonality increased at ibrutinib response, stayed stable in sustained remission, and fell back toward baseline at progression. Public clonotypes were rare and either shrank or stayed stable during treatment, and the rise in clonality at ibrutinib response reflected expansion of private clonotypes.

Comment on this clone: Its antigen remains unidentified. Per-base qualities were not stored, and no clone one base away is much larger.

The sample's time point label, in plain terms: less than 30 months on ibrutinib. For TCR beta library preparation, around 2 micrograms of genomic DNA were isolated from cryopreserved PBMCs. Longitudinal blood samples from CLL patients on ibrutinib monotherapy were analyzed using high-throughput TCR beta sequencing. The patients took part in an open-label, single-center phase 2 trial of ibrutinib monotherapy. V loses 1 base, J loses 3 bases, and the germline ends lie 19 bases apart. CDR1 and CDR2 (SEHNR, FQNEAQ) derive from the germline V gene (reference sequence). The cysteine opens and the phenylalanine closes a CDR3 of 17 amino acids. The sequence is cut down to CDR3 DNA, 51 bases in frame from base 1. A MiSeq instrument was used for deep resolution sequencing, which targeted depths ranging from 1 in 1 million up to 1 in 200,000 T cells, with coverage averaging 10x for each clonotype. The immunoSEQ hsTCRB Kit was used to generate the TCR beta libraries. The study's own analysis went as follows. The data were analyzed with ImmunoSEQ Analyzer and ImmunoSEQ Data Assistant, and V, D and J gene assignments followed IMGT definitions. Clonality, which ranges from 0 to 1, was calculated as one minus the normalized Shannon entropy of productive rearrangement frequencies. Only overrepresented clonotypes making up at least 0.05% of each patient's repertoire were included in the public clonotype analysis. Repertoires from around 13 age-matched healthy donors in immuneACCESS were used as clonality controls. The immuneACCESS repertoire file appears here via TCRdb, limited to in-frame rearrangements. These files lack a portion of the clones; in checked studies, under half of the deficit traces to unresolved V genes, and the cause of the others is not known. V, J and clone size reflect that table, while D and trimming were determined from the DNA. This sample has 65,000 to 85,000 clones in its table, and around four fifths of those were observed once. Jointly, the top ten make up about 38% of the sample.

Sequenced here: PBMCs, sampled after 24 months of ibrutinib treatment. The sequence is built from TRBV7-9 and TRBJ2-7, and the D gene may be TRBD1, 6 bases matching. The sequence was obtained from a human donor with chronic lymphocytic leukemia. DNA sequence: TGTGCCAGCAGCTTAGGAGGGGGTCCGTTTAGGGACTACGAGCAGTACTTC. Its translation is CASSLGGGPFRDYEQYF.